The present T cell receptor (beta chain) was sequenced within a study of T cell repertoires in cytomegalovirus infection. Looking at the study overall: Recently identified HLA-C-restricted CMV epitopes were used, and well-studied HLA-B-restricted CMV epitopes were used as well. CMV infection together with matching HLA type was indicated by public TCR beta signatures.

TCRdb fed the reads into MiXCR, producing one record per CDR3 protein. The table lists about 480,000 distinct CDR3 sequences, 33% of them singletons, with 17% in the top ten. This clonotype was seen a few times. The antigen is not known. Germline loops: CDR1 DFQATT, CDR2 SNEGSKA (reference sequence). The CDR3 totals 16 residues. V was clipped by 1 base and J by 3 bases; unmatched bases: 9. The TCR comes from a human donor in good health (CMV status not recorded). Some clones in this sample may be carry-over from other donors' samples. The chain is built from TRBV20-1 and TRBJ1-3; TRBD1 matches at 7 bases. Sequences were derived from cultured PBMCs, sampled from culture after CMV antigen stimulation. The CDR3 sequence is CSARAITGEGGNTIYF. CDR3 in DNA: TGCAGTGCTAGAGCTATTACAGGGGAAGGTGGAAACACCATATATTTT.